This record concerns one TCR beta chain sequence. What it binds is not known. This sample is drawn from a study of B cell selection in AIRE deficiency. Here immunoSEQ multiplex PCR was the method, and the copy in TCRdb shows in-frame clones only, minus some. In the table there are approximately 1,600 clones, 86% of which are singletons. Conventional CD4 T cells were sorted as CD4+CD127+ cells. Control samples were from healthy, unrelated donors. Germline V gene data show CDR1 as SGHVS and CDR2 as FNYEAQ. V dropped 5 bases and J dropped 9 bases, with 13 bases sitting between them. The CDR3 totals 12 residues. Points from the study as a whole: Of a few thousand shared Treg TCRbeta sequences, over 25% were healthy-only, just over 9% patient-only. Healthy Tconv contained about 37% of shared healthy Treg sequences; only TCRbeta sequenced.

The chain combines TRBV7-6 with TRBJ2-5, with D possibly being TRBD1 (5 bases). The sample taken for sequencing was CD4+CD127+ conventional T cells sorted from PBMCs. The sequence derives from a human donor in good health. The CDR3 DNA sequence: TGTGCCAGCAGCCCCCGGACATGGTCCCAGTACTTC. Encoded protein: CASSPRTWSQYF.